Listed below are T cell receptor beta chains from one sample, sequenced in a study of T cells after yellow fever vaccination. MiXCR, run by TCRdb on the 5' RACE reads, gives a single entry per CDR3 protein. Altogether 300,000 to 400,000 distinct CDR3 sequences are present, 6.2% being singletons, with the ten largest covering approximately 16%. The material sequenced was PBMCs, taken 5 days after the yellow fever booster vaccination. The receptor source for this set is a man aged 25 to 40 who received the YFV17D yellow fever vaccine. The CDR3 runs from the conserved cysteine through the conserved F or W. A D gene is named only where the DNA matches it firmly. Clone size appears in some rows only: once, few, many, or a class for an expanded clone.

v_call	d_call	clone_size	j_call	cdr3_aa	cdr3_nt
TRBV5-1	NA	few	TRBJ2-7	CASSLVSGVVYEQYF	TGCGCCAGCAGCTTGGTATCCGGGGTTGTATACGAGCAGTACTTC
TRBV5-1	TRBD1	NA	TRBJ2-1	CASSFSAGTGRGNEQFF	TGCGCCAGCAGCTTTTCCGCCGGGACAGGGAGGGGCAATGAGCAGTTCTTC
TRBV5-1	NA	NA	TRBJ2-7	CASSLFDGRPQYEQYF	TGCGCCAGCAGCTTGTTTGACGGCCGACCCCAATACGAGCAGTACTTC
TRBV5-1	TRBD1	NA	TRBJ1-1	CASSATGTGRHTEAFF	TGCGCCAGCAGCGCGACGGGGACAGGGCGGCACACTGAAGCTTTCTTT
TRBV4-3	NA	NA	TRBJ2-2	CASSTEGGGNTGELFF	TGCGCCAGCAGCACGGAGGGGGGAGGAAACACCGGGGAGCTGTTTTTT
TRBV20-1	TRBD2	few	TRBJ2-5	CSAQTSGEQTQYF	TGCAGTGCCCAGACTAGCGGGGAGCAGACCCAGTACTTC
TRBV7-2	NA	few	TRBJ2-1	CASSSEYPYNEQFF	TGTGCCAGCAGCTCGGAGTACCCCTACAATGAGCAGTTCTTC
TRBV20-1	TRBD1	NA	TRBJ2-3	CSADGQGWADTQYF	TGCAGTGCCGACGGACAGGGGTGGGCAGATACGCAGTATTTT
TRBV28	NA	many	TRBJ1-1	CASSLHSITEAFF	TGTGCCAGCAGCCTACATAGTATCACTGAAGCTTTCTTT
TRBV10-2	TRBD2	NA	TRBJ2-5	CASSATSGRQETQYF	TGCGCCAGCAGTGCGACTAGCGGGAGGCAAGAGACCCAGTACTTC
TRBV7-3	NA	few	TRBJ2-3	CASSLTLGELNTQYF	TGTGCCAGCAGCTTAACTCTGGGGGAGCTGAATACGCAGTATTTT
TRBV7-6	TRBD2	NA	TRBJ2-1	CASTRGGGAADLNEQFF	TGTGCCAGCACCCGGGGGGGGGGAGCCGCGGATTTAAATGAGCAGTTCTTC
TRBV5-1	NA	NA	TRBJ2-3	CASSLVGVSTDTQYF	TGCGCCAGCAGCTTGGTTGGGGTTAGCACAGATACGCAGTATTTT
TRBV4-3	NA	few	TRBJ2-2	CASSQEGINTGELFF	TGCGCCAGCAGCCAAGAGGGGATTAACACCGGGGAGCTGTTTTTT
TRBV4-3	NA	NA	TRBJ2-4	CASSFGIRSENIQYF	TGCGCCAGCAGCTTTGGGATCCGGTCGGAAAACATTCAGTACTTC
TRBV5-6	NA	few	TRBJ2-5	CASSLAYYRPRGTQYF	TGTGCCAGCAGCTTGGCCTACTACAGGCCGAGGGGGACCCAGTACTTC
TRBV28	NA	NA	TRBJ2-5	CASSLGTAVQETQYF	TGTGCCAGCAGTTTAGGGACGGCAGTACAAGAGACCCAGTACTTC
TRBV6-1	TRBD2	few	TRBJ2-1	CASSASSGGPLTDEQFF	TGTGCCAGCAGTGCCTCTAGCGGGGGGCCTCTTACAGATGAGCAGTTCTTC
TRBV7-2	TRBD1	many	TRBJ2-7	CASSSDRVAEQYF	TGTGCCAGCAGCTCGGACAGGGTGGCCGAGCAGTACTTC
TRBV15	TRBD1	few	TRBJ2-3	CATRHETDRAKYTDTQYF	TGTGCCACCAGACACGAAACAGACAGGGCGAAATACACAGATACGCAGTATTTT
TRBV7-8	NA	few	TRBJ2-5	CASSRGLGGKETQYF	TGTGCCAGCAGCAGGGGGTTGGGGGGAAAGGAGACCCAGTACTTC
TRBV7-2	TRBD2	few	TRBJ2-5	CASSFSGTAQYF	TGTGCCAGCAGCTTTAGCGGGACGGCCCAGTACTTC
TRBV20-1	NA	NA	TRBJ2-7	CSARDWRSNEQYF	TGCAGTGCTAGAGATTGGCGCTCGAACGAGCAGTACTTC
TRBV11-2	NA	few	TRBJ2-6	CASSMNTGANVLTF	TGTGCCAGCAGCATGAATACTGGGGCCAACGTCCTGACTTTC
TRBV28	NA	many	TRBJ2-2	CASSRRGANTGELFF	TGTGCCAGCAGTCGCCGAGGCGCGAACACCGGGGAGCTGTTTTTT
TRBV10-3	NA	NA	TRBJ2-7	CAISETQGFYEQYF	TGTGCCATCAGTGAGACCCAGGGATTTTACGAGCAGTACTTC
TRBV20-1	NA	few	TRBJ2-1	CSAQVNEQFF	TGCAGTGCTCAGGTCAATGAGCAGTTCTTC
TRBV12-3/TRBV12-4	TRBD2	NA	TRBJ2-3	CASSFRLAGGPTDTQYF	TGTGCCAGCAGTTTCCGGCTAGCGGGAGGGCCCACAGATACGCAGTATTTT
TRBV20-1	NA	many	TRBJ1-4	CSARDWGAGNEKLFF	TGCAGTGCTAGAGATTGGGGGGCGGGTAATGAAAAACTGTTTTTT
TRBV12-3/TRBV12-4	NA	NA	TRBJ1-6	CASSPNTGYNSPPHF	TGTGCCAGCAGCCCAAATACAGGGTATAATTCACCCCCCCACTTT
TRBV7-2	NA	few	TRBJ2-2	CASSLGGGLSGELFF	TGTGCCAGCAGTTTGGGGGGGGGCTTGTCCGGGGAGCTGTTTTTT
TRBV6-1	TRBD1	many	TRBJ2-1	CASSESGTVYNEQFF	TGTGCCAGCAGTGAATCCGGGACAGTTTACAATGAGCAGTTCTTC
TRBV29-1	NA	NA	TRBJ1-1	CSVEVTGMNTEAFF	TGCAGCGTTGAAGTGACAGGAATGAACACTGAAGCTTTCTTT
TRBV7-2	NA	few	TRBJ1-5	CASSLPAGAGNQPQHF	TGTGCCAGCAGCTTACCGGCAGGGGCGGGCAATCAGCCCCAGCATTTT
TRBV5-4	TRBD1	few	TRBJ2-5	CASSYTDRSGETQYF	TGTGCCAGCAGCTACACGGACAGGTCTGGAGAGACCCAGTACTTC
TRBV24-1	TRBD1	many	TRBJ2-2	CATSDRTGGTGELFF	TGTGCCACCAGTGACCGGACAGGGGGGACCGGGGAGCTGTTTTTT
TRBV12-3/TRBV12-4	NA	many	TRBJ2-1	CASRPLAGQGNEQFF	TGTGCCAGCAGACCACTAGCGGGACAGGGCAATGAGCAGTTCTTC
TRBV12-3/TRBV12-4	TRBD2	many	TRBJ2-5	CASRLRDYTETQYF	TGTGCCAGCCGTCTCCGGGACTATACGGAGACCCAGTACTTC
TRBV20-1	NA	many	TRBJ2-2	CSASLMPGELFF	TGCAGTGCTAGTCTTATGCCCGGGGAGCTGTTTTTT
TRBV20-1	NA	many	TRBJ1-5	CSARELGNSNQPQHF	TGCAGTGCTCGAGAGCTCGGTAATAGCAATCAGCCCCAGCATTTT
TRBV7-2	NA	NA	TRBJ2-3	CASSLAGLQADTQYF	TGTGCCAGCAGCTTAGCTGGTCTTCAGGCAGATACGCAGTATTTT
TRBV30	NA	many	TRBJ1-4	CARDSRGEKLFF	TGTGCCCGGGACTCGAGAGGTGAAAAACTGTTTTTT
TRBV20-1	NA	NA	TRBJ2-3	CSASSATDTQYF	TGCAGTGCCTCATCGGCCACAGATACGCAGTATTTT
TRBV20-1	NA	NA	TRBJ1-6	CSAYRSSYNSPLHF	TGCAGTGCTTATAGGAGCTCCTATAATTCACCCCTCCACTTT
TRBV28	NA	few	TRBJ2-1	CASKIAGGNEQFF	TGTGCCAGCAAGATAGCCGGCGGGAATGAGCAGTTCTTC
TRBV20-1	TRBD2	NA	TRBJ2-7	CSAGDPGGSYEQYF	TGCAGTGCTGGGGACCCGGGGGGGTCCTACGAGCAGTACTTC
TRBV20-1	NA	NA	TRBJ1-1	CSAIIQGNTEAFF	TGCAGTGCTATTATACAGGGGAACACTGAAGCTTTCTTT
TRBV7-3	NA	few	TRBJ2-2	CASSWTGGKADTGELFF	TGTGCCAGCAGTTGGACGGGCGGGAAGGCCGATACCGGGGAGCTGTTTTTT
TRBV15	TRBD2	few	TRBJ2-5	CATSAVSGRGGETQYF	TGTGCCACCAGCGCCGTTAGCGGGAGAGGGGGAGAGACCCAGTACTTC